The table lists the clone carrying this T cell receptor beta chain with a few counts. These data originate in a study of cytotoxic CD8 clonotypes in ibrutinib-treated CLL. Germline V gene data show CDR1 as SNHLY and CDR2 as FYNNEI. CDR3 length: 15 residues. V trimming: 7 bases; J trimming: 4 bases; junction bases outside the gene matches: 9. Measured with immunoSEQ multiplex PCR; TCRdb has only the in-frame clones, and not every one. The repertoire holds about 76,000 clones, approximately 82% seen once, with 35% to 45% in the top ten. The sequenced sample was PBMCs, obtained after 24 months of ibrutinib treatment. The rearrangement uses TRBV2 and TRBJ2-3; TRBD2 matches at 9 bases. This TCR was sampled from a human donor with chronic lymphocytic leukemia. The CDR3 region has the DNA TGTGCCAGCAAGGTACGGCGGGAGGGGTCAGATACGCAGTATTTT. Protein product: CASKVRREGSDTQYF.